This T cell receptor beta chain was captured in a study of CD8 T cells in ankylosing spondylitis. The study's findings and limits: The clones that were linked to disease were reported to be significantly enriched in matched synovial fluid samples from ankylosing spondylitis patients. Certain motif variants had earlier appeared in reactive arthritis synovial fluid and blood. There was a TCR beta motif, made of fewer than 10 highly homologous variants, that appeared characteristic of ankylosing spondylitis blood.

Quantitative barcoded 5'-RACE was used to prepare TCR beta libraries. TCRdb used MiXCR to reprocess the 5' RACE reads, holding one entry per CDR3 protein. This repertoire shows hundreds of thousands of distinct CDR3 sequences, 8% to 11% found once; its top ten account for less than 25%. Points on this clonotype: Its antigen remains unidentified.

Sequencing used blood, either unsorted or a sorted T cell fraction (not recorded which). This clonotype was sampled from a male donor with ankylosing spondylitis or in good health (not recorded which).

This CDR3 reads CASNLVGGGPREQFF. CDR3 nucleotides: TGTGCCAGCAACCTCGTGGGCGGGGGGCCTCGTGAGCAGTTCTTC. V gene TRBV7-2 combines with J gene TRBJ2-1; 8 bases agree with TRBD2. From germline, CDR1 is SGHTA and CDR2 FQGNSA. V shed 7 bases and J 9 bases; nucleotides not matched to a gene: 14. The CDR3 has 15 residues.